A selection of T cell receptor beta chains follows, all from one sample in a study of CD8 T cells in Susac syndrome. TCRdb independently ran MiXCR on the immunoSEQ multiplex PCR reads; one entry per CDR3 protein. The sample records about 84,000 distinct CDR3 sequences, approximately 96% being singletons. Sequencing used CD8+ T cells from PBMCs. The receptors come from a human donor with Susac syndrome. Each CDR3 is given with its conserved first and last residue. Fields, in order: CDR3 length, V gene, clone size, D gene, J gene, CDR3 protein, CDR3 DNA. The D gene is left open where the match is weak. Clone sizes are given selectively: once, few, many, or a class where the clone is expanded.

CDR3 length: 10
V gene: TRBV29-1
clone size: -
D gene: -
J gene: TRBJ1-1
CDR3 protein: CSVRPTEAFF
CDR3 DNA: TGCAGCGTCCGTCCCACTGAAGCTTTCTTT

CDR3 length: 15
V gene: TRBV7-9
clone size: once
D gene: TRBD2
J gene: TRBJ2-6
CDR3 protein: CASTPGGTGANVLTF
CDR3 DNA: TGTGCCAGCACCCCGGGGGGAACTGGGGCCAACGTCCTGACTTTC

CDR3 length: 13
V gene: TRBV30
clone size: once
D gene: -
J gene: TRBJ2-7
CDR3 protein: CAWSVGQGIEQYF
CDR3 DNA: TGTGCCTGGAGTGTAGGGCAGGGGATCGAGCAGTACTTC

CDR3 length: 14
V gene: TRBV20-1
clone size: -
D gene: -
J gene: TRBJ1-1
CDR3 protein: CSARDPGTNTEAFF
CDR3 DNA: TGCAGTGCTAGAGACCCGGGAACAAACACTGAAGCTTTCTTT

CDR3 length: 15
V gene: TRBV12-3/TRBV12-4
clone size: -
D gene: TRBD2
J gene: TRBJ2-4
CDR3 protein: CASSYGTSAKNIQYF
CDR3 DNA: TGTGCCAGCAGCTATGGGACTAGCGCCAAAAACATTCAGTACTTC

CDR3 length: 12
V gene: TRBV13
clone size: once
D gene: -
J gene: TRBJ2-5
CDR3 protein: CASSLYPETQYF
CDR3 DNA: TGTGCCAGCAGCTTATACCCAGAGACCCAGTACTTC

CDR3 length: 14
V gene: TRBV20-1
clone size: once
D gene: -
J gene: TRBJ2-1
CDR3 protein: CSANDGSLYNEQFF
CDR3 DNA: TGCAGTGCTAACGACGGGAGTCTTTACAATGAGCAGTTCTTC

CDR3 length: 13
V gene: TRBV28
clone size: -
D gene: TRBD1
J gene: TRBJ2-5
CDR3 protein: CASSRTGRETQYF
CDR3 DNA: TGTGCCAGCAGCAGGACAGGGCGGGAGACCCAGTACTTC

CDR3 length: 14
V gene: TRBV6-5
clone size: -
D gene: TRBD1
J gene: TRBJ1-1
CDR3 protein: CASSYQGGNTEAFF
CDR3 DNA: TGTGCCAGCAGTTATCAGGGGGGGAACACTGAAGCTTTCTTT

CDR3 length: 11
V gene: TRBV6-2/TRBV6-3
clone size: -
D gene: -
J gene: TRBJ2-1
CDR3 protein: CASSYSAEQFF
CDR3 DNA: TGTGCCAGCAGTTACTCGGCTGAGCAGTTCTTC

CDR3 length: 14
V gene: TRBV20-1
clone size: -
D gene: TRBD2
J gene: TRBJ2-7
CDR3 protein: CSATQRGNSYEQYF
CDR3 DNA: TGCAGTGCAACTCAGCGGGGCAACTCCTACGAGCAGTACTTC

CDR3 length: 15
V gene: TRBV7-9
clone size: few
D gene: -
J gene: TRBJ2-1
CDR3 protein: CASSLDPRPYNEQFF
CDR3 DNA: TGTGCCAGCAGCTTAGATCCCAGGCCCTACAATGAGCAGTTCTTC

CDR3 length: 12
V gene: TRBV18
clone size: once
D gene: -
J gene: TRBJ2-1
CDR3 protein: CASSTGDRRQFF
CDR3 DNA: TGTGCCAGCTCTACCGGGGACCGGCGGCAGTTCTTC

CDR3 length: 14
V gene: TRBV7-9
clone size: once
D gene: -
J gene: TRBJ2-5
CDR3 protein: CASSASGTQVAQYF
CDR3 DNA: TGTGCCAGCAGCGCGTCGGGGACCCAAGTAGCCCAGTACTTC

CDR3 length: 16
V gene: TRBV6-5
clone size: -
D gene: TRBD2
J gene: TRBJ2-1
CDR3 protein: CASSSAVRELYNEQFF
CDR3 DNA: TGTGCCAGCAGTTCCGCAGTGCGGGAGTTATACAATGAGCAGTTCTTC

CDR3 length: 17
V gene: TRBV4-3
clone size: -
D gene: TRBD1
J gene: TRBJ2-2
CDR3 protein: CASSQDMTGGSNGELFF
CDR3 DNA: TGCGCCAGCAGCCAAGATATGACAGGGGGCTCGAACGGGGAGCTGTTTTTT

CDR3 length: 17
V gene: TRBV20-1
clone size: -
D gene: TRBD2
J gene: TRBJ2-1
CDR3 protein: CSARDTSGRSSYNEQFF
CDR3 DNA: TGCAGTGCTAGAGATACTAGCGGGAGAAGCTCCTACAATGAGCAGTTCTTC

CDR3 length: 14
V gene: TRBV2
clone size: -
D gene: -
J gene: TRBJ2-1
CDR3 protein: CASGAASSYNEQFF
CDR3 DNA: TGTGCCAGTGGAGCGGCGTCTTCCTACAATGAGCAGTTCTTC

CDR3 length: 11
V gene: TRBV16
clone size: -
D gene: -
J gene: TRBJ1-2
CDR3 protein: CASSQHYGYTF
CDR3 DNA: TGTGCCAGCAGCCAACACTATGGCTACACCTTC

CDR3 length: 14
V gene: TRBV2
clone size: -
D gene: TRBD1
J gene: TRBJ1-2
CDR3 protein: CASRSGTADYGYTF
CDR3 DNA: TGTGCCAGCCGAAGCGGGACAGCAGACTATGGCTACACCTTC

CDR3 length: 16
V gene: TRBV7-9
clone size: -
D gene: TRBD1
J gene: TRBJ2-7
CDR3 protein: CASSLFPGQGAWEQYF
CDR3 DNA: TGTGCCAGCAGCTTATTCCCGGGACAGGGGGCTTGGGAGCAGTACTTC

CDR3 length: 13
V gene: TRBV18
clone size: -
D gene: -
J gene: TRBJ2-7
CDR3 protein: CASSPPRVAEQYF
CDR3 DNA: TGTGCCAGCTCACCACCGAGGGTGGCCGAGCAGTACTTC

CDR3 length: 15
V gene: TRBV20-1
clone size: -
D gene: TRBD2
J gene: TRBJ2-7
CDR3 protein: CSASQLPSGSYEQYF
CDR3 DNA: TGCAGTGCCTCCCAACTTCCTAGCGGGAGCTACGAGCAGTACTTC

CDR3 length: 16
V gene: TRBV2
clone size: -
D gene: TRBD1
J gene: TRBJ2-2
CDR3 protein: CASSDPPGTGTGELFF
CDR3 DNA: TGTGCCAGCAGTGACCCTCCCGGGACAGGGACCGGGGAGCTGTTTTTT

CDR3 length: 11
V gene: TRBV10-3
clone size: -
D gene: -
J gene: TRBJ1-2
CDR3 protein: CAIRPDYGYTF
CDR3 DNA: TGTGCCATCAGGCCAGACTATGGCTACACCTTC

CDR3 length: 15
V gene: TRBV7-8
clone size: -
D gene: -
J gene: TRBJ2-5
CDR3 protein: CASSLNGQMGETQYF
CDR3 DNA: TGTGCCAGCAGCCTAAACGGACAAATGGGAGAGACCCAGTACTTC

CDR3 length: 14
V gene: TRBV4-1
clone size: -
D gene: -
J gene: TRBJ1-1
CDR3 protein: CASSQGDTNTEAFF
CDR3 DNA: TGCGCCAGCAGCCAAGGGGACACGAACACTGAAGCTTTCTTT

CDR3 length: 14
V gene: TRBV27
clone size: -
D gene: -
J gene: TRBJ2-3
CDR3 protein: CASSFGSYTDTQYF
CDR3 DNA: TGTGCCAGCAGTTTCGGTAGCTACACAGATACGCAGTATTTT

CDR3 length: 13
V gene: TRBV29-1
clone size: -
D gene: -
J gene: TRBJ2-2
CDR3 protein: CSVDTPNTGELFF
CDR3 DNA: TGCAGCGTAGACACTCCGAACACCGGGGAGCTGTTTTTT

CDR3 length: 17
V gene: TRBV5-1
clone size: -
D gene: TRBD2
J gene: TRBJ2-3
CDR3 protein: CASSLWLAGGSADTQYF
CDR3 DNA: TGCGCCAGCAGCTTGTGGCTAGCGGGGGGATCCGCAGATACGCAGTATTTT

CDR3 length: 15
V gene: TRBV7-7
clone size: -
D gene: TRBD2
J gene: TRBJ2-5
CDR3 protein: CASSRTSGSQETQYF
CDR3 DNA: TGTGCTAGCAGCCGGACTAGCGGGAGTCAAGAGACCCAGTACTTC

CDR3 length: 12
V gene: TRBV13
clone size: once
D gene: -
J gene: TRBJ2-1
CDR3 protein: CASSFRDNEQFF
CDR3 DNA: TGTGCCAGCAGCTTTCGGGACAATGAGCAGTTCTTC

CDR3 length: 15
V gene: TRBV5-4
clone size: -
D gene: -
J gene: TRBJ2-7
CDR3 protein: CASSLAGGPTYEQYF
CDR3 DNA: TGTGCCAGCAGCTTGGCCGGCGGGCCGACCTACGAGCAGTACTTC

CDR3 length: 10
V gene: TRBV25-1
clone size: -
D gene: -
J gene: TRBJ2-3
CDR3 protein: CASGLDTQYF
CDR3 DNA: TGTGCCAGCGGGTTAGATACGCAGTATTTT

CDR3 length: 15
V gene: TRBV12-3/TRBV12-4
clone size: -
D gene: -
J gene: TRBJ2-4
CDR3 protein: CASSFGGRAKNIQYF
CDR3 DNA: TGTGCCAGCAGTTTTGGGGGCCGCGCCAAAAACATTCAGTACTTC

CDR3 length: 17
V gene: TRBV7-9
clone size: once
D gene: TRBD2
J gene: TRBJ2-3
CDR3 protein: CASSTTGTSGRADTQYF
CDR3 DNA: TGTGCCAGCAGCACCACAGGGACTAGCGGGAGGGCAGATACGCAGTATTTT

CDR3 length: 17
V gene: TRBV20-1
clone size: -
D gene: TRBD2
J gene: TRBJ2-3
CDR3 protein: CSDSPALAGAGGDTQYF
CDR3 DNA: TGCAGTGACTCCCCGGCCCTAGCGGGGGCCGGGGGAGATACGCAGTATTTT

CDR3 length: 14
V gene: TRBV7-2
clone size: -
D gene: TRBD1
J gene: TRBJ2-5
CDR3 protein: CASTVGTEQETQYF
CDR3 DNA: TGTGCCAGCACCGTCGGGACAGAGCAAGAGACCCAGTACTTC

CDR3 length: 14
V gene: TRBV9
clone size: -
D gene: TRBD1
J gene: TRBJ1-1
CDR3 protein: CASSVGQGGTEAFF
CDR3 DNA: TGTGCCAGCAGCGTAGGGCAGGGGGGCACTGAAGCTTTCTTT

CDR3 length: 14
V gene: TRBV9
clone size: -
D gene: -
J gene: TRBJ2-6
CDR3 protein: CASSGPSGANVLTF
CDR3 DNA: TGTGCCAGCAGCGGCCCATCTGGGGCCAACGTCCTGACTTTC

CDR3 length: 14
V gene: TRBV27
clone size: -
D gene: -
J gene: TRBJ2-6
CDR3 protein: CASSLWSGANVLTF
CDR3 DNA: TGTGCCAGCAGTTTATGGTCTGGGGCCAACGTCCTGACTTTC

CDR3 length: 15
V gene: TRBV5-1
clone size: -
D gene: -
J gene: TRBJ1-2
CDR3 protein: CASRWAGPANYGYTF
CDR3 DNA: TGCGCCAGCAGGTGGGCCGGGCCAGCTAACTATGGCTACACCTTC

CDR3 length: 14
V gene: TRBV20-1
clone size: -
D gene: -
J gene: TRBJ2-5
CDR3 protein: CSARARRRQETQYF
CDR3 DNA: TGCAGTGCTAGAGCTAGACGGAGACAAGAGACCCAGTACTTC

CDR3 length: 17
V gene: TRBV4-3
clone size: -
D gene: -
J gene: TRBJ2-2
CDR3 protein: CASSQELGDPGHGELFF
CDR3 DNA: TGCGCCAGCAGCCAAGAACTAGGGGACCCGGGACACGGGGAGCTGTTTTTT